This T cell receptor (beta chain) was sequenced during a study of shared clonotypes between healthy human individuals. Overall study context: Three plates were used per donor for CD4 naive, three for CD4 memory, two for CD8 naive and one for CD8 memory. Study findings and constraints: A handful of donors held about 5% of naive CD4 clonotypes in common.

Trimming cost V 1 base and J 8 bases, with 14 bases left between them. Germline V gene sequence: CDR1 MGHRA, CDR2 YSYEKL. This CDR3 region has 14 residues. Donors were Caucasian adults residing in Nashville, Tennessee, USA. Only in-frame clones appear in the TCRdb table, and some are missing; sequencing was by immunoSEQ multiplex PCR. The sample carries around 2.3 million clones, approximately 95% recorded once. This clone was seen a single time. What it recognizes is unknown. This sequence was found in a man aged 18-30 years in good health. Source material: naive CD4+ T cells sorted from blood. Subset in this sample: CD45RA+ positively selected. V usage is TRBV4-1 and J usage is TRBJ1-2; D gene ambiguous. The DNA for the CDR3 is TGCGCCAGCAGCCAAGTTACTTGGGGTCCCGGCTACACCTTC. This translates into CASSQVTWGPGYTF.